This T cell receptor beta chain was profiled in a study of T-cell memory formation after mild COVID-19. Study-wide results and limits: From day 15 to 85, contracting clones were balanced between CD4 and CD8, whereas later expanders leaned toward CD4+.

Concerning this clonotype: What it recognizes is unknown.

Researchers used 5'RACE with constant-segment primers to make TCR alpha and TCR beta cDNA libraries that carry sample barcodes and UMIs. A single record per CDR3 protein comes from TCRdb applying MiXCR to the 5' RACE reads. Counted here are 150,000 or so distinct CDR3 sequences, roughly 15% occurring once; the ten biggest clones make up roughly 13%. CDR1 is SGHRS and CDR2 is YFSETQ in the germline V gene. Deletions cut 0 bases from V and 5 bases from J, with 9 bases between. CDR3 length: 14 amino acids. The material sequenced was PBMCs or a T cell subset sorted from them (not recorded which). The origin of this receptor is an adult woman who had mild COVID-19 (a few samples of this study predate the infection). Cell type and time point are not known. The chain carries TRBV5-1 and TRBJ2-1; a weak D match, TRBD2 (6 bases). The CDR3 DNA reads as TGCGCCAGCAGCTTGGCGGGGGTAAACAATGAGCAGTTCTTC. Residues: CASSLAGVNNEQFF.